This T cell receptor (beta chain) stems from a study of radiotherapy plus CTLA-4 blockade in lung cancer. Study-level background: Among patients, roughly 18% showed objective responses, and approximately 31% had disease control.

The CDR3 loop spans 12 amino acids. From germline, CDR1 is MDHEN and CDR2 SYDVKM. Trimming took 8 bases from V and 7 from J; bases not matched to a gene: 7. The assay was immunoSEQ multiplex PCR, and TCRdb's table has in-frame clones only and misses some. This table has about 72,000 clones, around 80% appearing once. This clone was recorded once. Here the sequenced sample was peripheral blood, taken from a patient treated with radiotherapy plus ipilimumab. The clonotype was recovered from a human donor with non-small cell lung cancer who had a complete response to radiotherapy plus ipilimumab. V usage is TRBV28 and J usage is TRBJ1-2; 7 nucleotides match TRBD1. CDR3 region: CASGTEYPGYTF. The CDR3 nucleotides are TGTGCCAGCGGGACAGAGTACCCTGGCTACACCTTC.